These 9 T cell receptor beta chains were all obtained from the same sample, sequenced in a study of blood T cell repertoires in COVID-19. Assay: immunoSEQ multiplex PCR; the TCRdb copy retains only in-frame clones and omits some. Here the sample spans a few hundred thousand clones, around 88% being singletons. The sequencing sample was made of peripheral blood. Receptors were obtained from a man aged 80 or over with acute or convalescent COVID-19.

The chain joins TRBV18 to TRBJ2-2, with a weak D call TRBD1 (6 bases). Germline V gene data show CDR1 as KGHSH and CDR2 as LQKENI. The CDR3 runs to 17 residues. V was shortened by 2 bases and J by 1 base, with 14 bases between the two germline ends. CDR3: CASSPEFTGQNTGELFF. The CDR3 region has the DNA TGTGCCAGCTCACCAGAGTTCACAGGGCAGAACACCGGGGAGCTGTTTTTT.

The chain is built from TRBV18 and TRBJ2-7, with D possibly TRBD2 on 6 matching bases. The V and J ends lost 5 bases and 6 bases respectively, with 20 bases between them. The CDR3 loop spans 15 amino acids. Germline lookup yields CDR1 KGHSH and CDR2 LQKENI. CDR3 residues: CASSTVTGLSSEQYF. The CDR3 nucleotides read TGTGCCAGCTCAACAGTAACGGGACTTAGCTCCGAGCAGTACTTC.

The gene calls are TRBV2 and TRBJ1-5; 8 bases are a match to TRBD1. This CDR3 comprises 14 residues. Germline V CDR1 and CDR2: SNHLY, FYNNEI. With V trimmed by 7 bases and J by 3 bases, 5 bases remained unmatched. In nucleotides, the CDR3 is TGTGCCAGCACCGTGGACAGGGTCAATCAGCCCCAGCATTTT. Protein sequence: CASTVDRVNQPQHF.

This clone came up once. The V call is TRBV29-1, the J call TRBJ2-1; D possibly corresponds to TRBD2 (5 bases). V was clipped by 6 bases and J by 3 bases, with 18 bases between them. CDR1 is SQVTM, CDR2 ANQGSEA, per germline. The CDR3 is 15 amino acids. CDR3 sequence reads: CSVGVGNRIYNEQFF. For the CDR3, the DNA is TGCAGCGTCGGGGTGGGAAATCGAATCTACAATGAGCAGTTCTTC.

V gene TRBV11-3 combines with J gene TRBJ2-1; TRBD1 matches at 9 bases. The CDR3 consists of 15 residues. V lost 5 bases and J lost 2; bases outside the gene matches: 4. Germline-derived CDR1 and CDR2 are SGHNT and YENEEA. The CDR3 is CASSEGQGTYNEQFF. As DNA, the CDR3 is TGTGCCAGCAGCGAAGGACAGGGGACCTACAATGAGCAGTTCTTC. The whole variable domain, filled in from reference TRBV11-3 and TRBJ2-1, reads EAGVVQSPRYKIIEKKQPVAFWCNPISGHNTLYWYLQNLGQGPELLIRYENEEAVDDSQLPKDRFSAERLKGVDSTLKIQPAELGDSAVYLCASSEGQGTYNEQFFGPGTRLTVL.

The CDR3 spells CASSWGLAGPDTQYF. CDR3 DNA sequence: TGTGCCAGCAGTTGGGGACTAGCGGGTCCAGATACGCAGTATTTT. V and J are TRBV6-5 and TRBJ2-3, with 12 bases fitting TRBD2. The CDR3 sequence is 15 residues long. Germline V gene data show CDR1 as MNHEY and CDR2 as SVGAGI. V was clipped by 4 bases and J by 4 bases; unmatched bases: 3.

This rearrangement joins TRBV3-1 (or the pseudogene TRBV3-2) to TRBJ1-1; no reliable D call. The length of the CDR3 is 13 residues. V was pared by 4 bases and J by 0 bases, with 6 bases between. The V gene's germline CDR1 is LGHDT and CDR2 YNNKEL (reference sequence). CDR3 residues: CASSLQVNTEAFF. In DNA form, the CDR3 reads TGTGCCAGCAGCCTTCAGGTGAACACTGAAGCTTTCTTT.

The genes are TRBV7-2 and TRBJ2-5; 7 positions agree with TRBD2. J gave up 5 bases and V 1 base, and 10 bases lay outside the gene matches. The CDR3 sequence is 16 residues long. Per germline, CDR1 SGHTA and CDR2 FQGNSA. The CDR3 bases are TGTGCCAGCAGCTTAGAGGCGACTAGCCCGTGGGAGACCCAGTACTTC. Protein product: CASSLEATSPWETQYF.

The rearrangement joins TRBV29-1 to TRBJ1-4; 9 positions agree with TRBD1. Germline V gene lookup returns CDR1 SQVTM and CDR2 ANQGSEA. V was clipped by 4 bases and J by 8 bases; unmatched bases: 5. The CDR3 covers 13 residues. This CDR3 reads CSVGDRADEKLFF. CDR3 nucleotide sequence: TGCAGCGTTGGGGACAGGGCGGACGAAAAACTGTTTTTT. Full variable domain (rest looked up from reference TRBV29-1 and TRBJ1-4): SAVISQKPSRDICQRGTSLTIQCQVDSQVTMMFWYRQQPGQSLTLIATANQGSEATYESGFVIDKFPISRPNLTFSTLTVSNMSPEDSSIYLCSVGDRADEKLFFGSGTQLSVL.